The 21 T cell receptor beta chains below all came from one sample that was sequenced in a study of Graves' ophthalmopathy and Graves' hyperthyroidism. The TCR beta CDR3 regions underwent amplification from RNA transcripts. Amplification began with first-round RT-PCR using HTBI primers, then second-round multiplex PCR was performed. TCRdb independently ran MiXCR on the multiplex PCR reads; one entry per CDR3 protein. The sample shows roughly 1.1 million distinct CDR3 sequences, less than 45% of them seen only once. Sequences were obtained from peripheral blood or thyroid tissue (not recorded which). The receptors stem from an adult man with Graves' hyperthyroidism.

This clonotype was detected many times. This chain connects TRBV7-9 to TRBJ2-7, with 8 bases matching TRBD1. Germline trimming cut 5 bases from V and 3 bases from J; bases unmatched to any gene: 6. The CDR3 loop spans 14 amino acids. Germline CDR1 and CDR2: SEHNR and FQNEAQ (reference sequence). DNA of the CDR3: TGTGCCAGCAGCGCCCCGGGACAGGACTACGAGCAGTACTTC. Translating it yields CASSAPGQDYEQYF. Looking up the rest from reference TRBV7-9 and TRBJ2-7 gives the full variable domain: DTGVSQNPRHKITKRGQNVTFRCDPISEHNRLYWYRQTLGQGPEFLTYFQNEAQLEKSRLLSDRFSAERPKGSFSTLEIQRTEQGDSAMYLCASSAPGQDYEQYFGPGTRLTVT.

Worth noting for this clonotype: A much larger clone differs by one base, so this may be a read error. In this CDR3 the conserved last residue, phenylalanine or tryptophan, is missing, so a read error is likely. V gene TRBV20-1 combines with J gene TRBJ1-1; D remains unclear. CDR1 DFQATT and CDR2 SNEGSKA come from the germline V gene (reference sequence). Deletions cut 2 bases from V and 2 bases from J, with 9 bases between. CDR3 length equals 13 residues. CDR3 amino acids: CSARRQVNTEAFL. DNA for the CDR3: TGCAGTGCTAGAAGGCAGGTAAACACTGAAGCTTTCCTT.

The V call is TRBV2, the J call TRBJ1-6; 8 bases are shared with TRBD1. There are 16 residues in the CDR3. Germline assignment: CDR1 SNHLY and CDR2 FYNNEI. V dropped 1 base and J dropped 6; count of bases not matched to a gene: 5. CDR3 loop: CASSEGGGTGNSPLHF. The DNA for the CDR3 is TGTGCCAGCAGTGAAGGTGGCGGGACAGGTAATTCACCCCTCCACTTT.

Points on this clonotype: Germline and junction disagree at one end, which may indicate a read error. The chain combines TRBV24-1 with TRBJ2-7; D uncertain. This CDR3 contains 14 residues. Germline V gene data show CDR1 as KGHDR and CDR2 as SFDVKD. Here the CDR3 reads CASSEFGSDYEQYF. In DNA, the CDR3 is TGTGCCAGCAGTGAATTTGGCAGTGACTACGAGCAGTACTTC.

Of note for this clonotype: A much larger clone is a single base away; this may be a read error. V and J are TRBV7-9 and TRBJ1-1; 7 bases line up with TRBD1. Losses at the gene ends were 6 bases for V and 4 bases for J; bases not matched to a gene: 11. Germline values: CDR1 SEHNR, CDR2 FQNEAQ (reference sequence). CDR3 length: 15 amino acids. The CDR3 DNA is TGTGCCAGCAGTTCCAGACAGGGCGGTACCACTGAAGCTTTCTTT. Translated, it gives CASSSRQGGTTEAFF. Variable domain in full (rest from reference TRBV7-9 and TRBJ1-1): DTGVSQNPRHKITKRGQNVTFRCDPISEHNRLYWYRQTLGQGPEFLTYFQNEAQLEKSRLLSDRFSAERPKGSFSTLEIQRTEQGDSAMYLCASSSRQGGTTEAFFGQGTRLTVV.

This clonotype was seen at least ten times. The CDR3, as DNA: TGCAGTGCTCCAGATGTGGGGACTGAAGCTTTCTTT. Protein: CSAPDVGTEAFF. The rearrangement uses TRBV20-1 and TRBJ1-1; D gene unclear. CDR1 and CDR2 from the germline V gene are DFQATT and SNEGSKA (reference sequence). CDR3 length: 12 residues. V lost 5 bases and J 5 bases, leaving 12 bases between the germline ends.

The V gene is TRBV15, the J gene TRBJ1-4; 8 positions match TRBD1. Unmatched junction bases numbered 16, after V lost 1 base and J lost 0 bases. The V gene's germline CDR1 is LNHNV and CDR2 YYDKDF (reference sequence). The CDR3 sequence is 21 residues long. The DNA for the CDR3 is TGTGCCACCAGCAGAGGGAGAAATTACAGGGGGGATAGCGCAACTAATGAAAAACTGTTTTTT. Its translation: CATSRGRNYRGDSATNEKLFF.

This clonotype was seen repeatedly, ten times or more. This rearrangement joins TRBV19 to TRBJ2-7; 7 bases align to TRBD2. CDR3 size: 16 residues. With V trimmed by 4 bases and J by 0 bases, 9 bases remained unmatched. Germline values: CDR1 LNHDA, CDR2 SQIVND (reference sequence). CDR3 DNA: TGTGCCAGTAGTAGCCGAAGGGCGGGGGACTCCTACGAGCAGTACTTC. Protein product: CASSSRRAGDSYEQYF.

V and J are TRBV29-1 and TRBJ2-7, with 10 bases matching TRBD1. The trim removed 6 bases at V and 2 bases at J, leaving 4 bases unmatched. The CDR3 has 13 residues. Germline V gene data show CDR1 as SQVTM and CDR2 as ANQGSEA. The CDR3 loop reads CSVWTGGPYEQYF. Here the CDR3 DNA reads TGCAGCGTCTGGACAGGGGGGCCCTACGAGCAGTACTTC.

This clonotype was detected ten times or more. The V gene is TRBV4-1, the J gene TRBJ1-2, with 8 bases identical to TRBD1. Looked up from germline, CDR1 is MGHRA and CDR2 is YSYEKL. This CDR3 spans 13 amino acids. V gave up 4 bases and J gave up 8 bases; unmatched junction bases: 6. CDR3: CASSPRTGQGYTF. The CDR3, as DNA: TGCGCCAGCAGCCCGCGGACAGGGCAAGGCTACACCTTC.

A remark on this clonotype: Germline and junction disagree at one end, which may indicate a read error. V is TRBV19 and J is TRBJ1-1; possibly TRBD1 for D (6 bases). Germline CDR1 is LNHDA and CDR2 is SQIVND (reference sequence). The CDR3 has 13 residues. This chain's CDR3 is CASSRTEGTEALF. The CDR3 nucleotides read TGTGCCAGTAGTAGGACAGAAGGGACTGAAGCTCTCTTT.

This clonotype was observed once. The rearrangement links TRBV29-1 to TRBJ1-1; TRBD1 aligns across 9 bases. V shed 6 bases, J shed 7 bases, and the junction held 12 bases outside the gene matches. The germline CDR1 and CDR2 sequences are SQVTM and ANQGSEA. The CDR3 covers 14 residues. The CDR3 protein is CSVSPTGGSGEAFF. The CDR3 DNA follows: TGCAGCGTCAGCCCTACAGGGGGCTCCGGTGAAGCTTTCTTT.

This chain uses TRBV5-1 with TRBJ2-7, with TRBD1 matching over 7 bases. V dropped 4 bases and J dropped 3; count of bases not matched to a gene: 10. Germline lookup yields CDR1 SGHRS and CDR2 YFSETQ. The CDR3 has 15 residues. CDR3 bases: TGCGCCAGCAGCCCAACAGGGGAGAGAGACTACGAGCAGTACTTC. Translating it yields CASSPTGERDYEQYF. Based on the CDR3 plus reference TRBV5-1 and TRBJ2-7, the full variable domain is KAGVTQTPRYLIKTRGQQVTLSCSPISGHRSVSWYQQTPGQGLQFLFEYFSETQRNKGNFPGRFSGRQFSNSRSEMNVSTLELGDSALYLCASSPTGERDYEQYFGPGTRLTVT.

V usage is TRBV13 and J usage is TRBJ2-7; 7 nucleotides line up with TRBD1. CDR1 is PRHDT, CDR2 FYEKMQ, per germline (reference sequence). The CDR3 is made up of 14 amino acids. The junction had 11 bases not matched to a gene; V was cut back by 6 bases and J by 6 bases. The CDR3 nucleotides are TGTGCCAGCAGTCAGGGGAAGGGGGCGGGCGAGCAGTACTTC. Translated: CASSQGKGAGEQYF.

This clonotype occurred a few times. The V and J genes are TRBV12-3 or TRBV12-4 and TRBJ1-5; D unresolved. Trimming left V 6 bases short and J 6 bases short, with 12 bases between. The CDR3 loop spans 13 amino acids. CDR3 nucleotide sequence: TGTGCCAGCAGGGACTCAACAAGTCAGCCCCAGCATTTT. This encodes CASRDSTSQPQHF.

This clonotype was detected many times. The rearrangement links TRBV9 to TRBJ1-3; maybe TRBD1 (5 bases). This CDR3 is built from 17 residues. Per germline, CDR1 SGDLS and CDR2 YYNGEE. Between the trimmed V and J ends, which lost 0 bases and 0 bases, there was a span of 13 bases. The CDR3 nucleotides read TGTGCCAGCAGCGTAGGCGGGACGCGCAACTCTGGAAACACCATATATTTT. Its translation: CASSVGGTRNSGNTIYF. The entire variable domain, with the rest obtained from reference TRBV9 and TRBJ1-3, is as follows: DSGVTQTPKHLITATGQRVTLRCSPRSGDLSVYWYQQSLDQGLQFLIQYYNGEERAKGNILERFSAQQFPDLHSELNLSSLELGDSALYFCASSVGGTRNSGNTIYFGEGSWLTVV.

Comments on this clonotype: A read error may produce the germline difference seen at one junction end. The chain's CDR3 is CASSQVDAGLGNQPQHF. The CDR3 DNA reads as TGCGCCAGCAGCCAAGTAGACGCAGGGCTAGGCAATCAGCCCCAGCATTTT. This chain links TRBV7-2 with TRBJ1-5; TRBD1 is a possible D gene (5 bases). Germline CDR1 SGHTA, CDR2 FQGNSA. This CDR3 contains 17 residues.

This clonotype has more than one count but fewer than ten. The junction differs from germline at one of its ends, possibly a read error. The chain employs TRBV2 and TRBJ2-7; 13 bases match TRBD2. The CDR3 extends over 14 amino acids. The germline V gene has CDR1 SNHLY and CDR2 FYNNEI. CDR3 amino acids: CASSQLAGGYEQHF. The CDR3, as DNA: TGTGCCAGCAGCCAACTAGCGGGGGGGTACGAGCAGCACTTC.

This clonotype was found once. One end of the junction is discordant with germline, which a read error may explain. The rearrangement links TRBV10-3 to TRBJ2-5, with 9 bases matching TRBD2. CDR3 length: 17 residues. Germline V gene data show CDR1 as ENHRY and CDR2 as SYGVKD. CDR3 DNA sequence: TGTGCCAGCAGTTACCGCAGTAGACTAGCGGATCAAGAGACCCAGTACTTC. It codes for CASSYRSRLADQETQYF.

The chain links TRBV6-2 or TRBV6-3 to TRBJ2-2; 11 nucleotides match TRBD2. Germline V CDR1 and CDR2: MNHEY, SVGEGT. This CDR3 is built from 16 residues. After removal of 7 bases from V and 4 bases from J, the junction contained 8 bases not matched to a gene. CDR3 loop: CASTYFSGRATGELFF. The CDR3 DNA reads TGTGCCAGCACCTACTTTAGCGGGAGGGCCACCGGGGAGCTGTTTTTT.

This clonotype was recorded many times. This chain links TRBV29-1 with TRBJ1-6; D may be TRBD1 (5 bases). Germline CDR1 and CDR2: SQVTM and ANQGSEA. Trimming cost V 7 bases and J 7 bases, with 17 bases left between them. This CDR3 contains 14 residues. CDR3 region: CSATLGTDNSPLHF. The DNA for the CDR3 is TGCAGCGCCACCCTCGGGACCGACAATTCACCCCTCCACTTT.